This T cell receptor (beta chain) was documented in a study of vaccination and CD4 T cells after COVID-19. Study-wide results and caveats: Analysis of convalescent patients found that 304 of 307 vaccine-specific clones were spike mono-reactive.

Deletions cut 1 base from V and 14 bases from J, with 18 bases between. Germline V gene data show CDR1 as SGHAT and CDR2 as FQNNGV. The CDR3 spans 14 residues. An Oncomine TCR Beta short-read assay was used to sequence the DNA from cultured CD4+ T cells. A single record per CDR3 protein comes from TCRdb applying MiXCR to the PCR reads. The table shows 7,500 to 9,500 distinct CDR3 sequences, with about 70% occurring only once. Documented treatment: roughly 10-day PBMC culture with coronavirus spike peptide pools or control peptides (ViraFEST assay). Remarks on this clonotype: As yet, its antigen is unknown.

The clonotype comes from a human donor with COVID-19. The sample consisted of cultured CD4+ T cells from blood, taken after SARS-CoV-2 vaccination. J is TRBJ1-5 and V is TRBV11-2, with a tentative D call TRBD1 (5 bases). CDR3 region: CASSLVPTVPDEHF. The CDR3 DNA reads as TGTGCCAGCAGCTTAGTCCCGACAGTTCCCGATGAGCATTTT.